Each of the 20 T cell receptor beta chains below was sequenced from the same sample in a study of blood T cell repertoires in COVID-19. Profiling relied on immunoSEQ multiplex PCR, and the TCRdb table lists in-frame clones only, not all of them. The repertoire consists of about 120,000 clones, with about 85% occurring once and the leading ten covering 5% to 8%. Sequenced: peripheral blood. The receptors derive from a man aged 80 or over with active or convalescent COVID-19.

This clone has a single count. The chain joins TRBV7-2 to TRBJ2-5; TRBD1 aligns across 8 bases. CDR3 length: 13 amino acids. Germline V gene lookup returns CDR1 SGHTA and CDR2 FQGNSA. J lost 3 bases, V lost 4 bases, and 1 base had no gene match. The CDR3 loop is CASSSDREETQYF. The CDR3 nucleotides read TGTGCCAGCAGCTCGGACAGGGAAGAGACCCAGTACTTC.

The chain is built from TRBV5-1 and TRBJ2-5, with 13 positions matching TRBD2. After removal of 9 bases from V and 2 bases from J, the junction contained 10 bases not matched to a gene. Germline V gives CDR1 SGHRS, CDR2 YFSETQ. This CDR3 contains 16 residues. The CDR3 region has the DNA TGCGCCACCGTCCCGGGACTAGCGGGAACACAAGAGACCCAGTACTTC. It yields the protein CATVPGLAGTQETQYF.

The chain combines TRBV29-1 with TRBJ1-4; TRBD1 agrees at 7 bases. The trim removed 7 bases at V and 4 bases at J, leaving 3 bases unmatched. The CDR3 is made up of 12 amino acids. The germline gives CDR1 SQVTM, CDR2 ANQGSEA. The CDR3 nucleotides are TGCAGCGCTTGGGACAGTAATGAAAAACTGTTTTTT. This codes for CSAWDSNEKLFF.

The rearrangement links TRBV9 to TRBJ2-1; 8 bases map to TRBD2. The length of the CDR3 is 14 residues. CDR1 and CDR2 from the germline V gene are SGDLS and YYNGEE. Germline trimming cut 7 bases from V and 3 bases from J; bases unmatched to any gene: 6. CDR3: CASGGSGGYNEQFF. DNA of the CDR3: TGTGCCAGCGGCGGGAGCGGGGGCTACAATGAGCAGTTCTTC.

CDR3 coding DNA: TGCAGCGTCTGGACTAGCAGGGGGAATGAGCAGTTCTTC. Protein: CSVWTSRGNEQFF. The rearrangement links TRBV29-1 to TRBJ2-1; maybe TRBD2 (8 bases). V was cut by 6 bases and J by 7 bases, with 16 bases left in between. The CDR3 has 13 residues. Germline V gene data show CDR1 as SQVTM and CDR2 as ANQGSEA.

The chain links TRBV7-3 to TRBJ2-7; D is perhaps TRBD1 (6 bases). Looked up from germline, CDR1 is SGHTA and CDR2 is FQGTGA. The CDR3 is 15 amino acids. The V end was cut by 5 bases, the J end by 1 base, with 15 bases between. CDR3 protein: CASSLSRTESYEQYF. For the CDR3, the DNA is TGTGCCAGCAGCCTAAGCAGGACAGAGTCCTACGAGCAGTACTTC.

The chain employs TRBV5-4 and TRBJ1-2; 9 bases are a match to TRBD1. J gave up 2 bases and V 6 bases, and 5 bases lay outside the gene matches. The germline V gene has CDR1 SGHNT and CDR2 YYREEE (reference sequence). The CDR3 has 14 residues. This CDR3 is CASTVTGGNYGYTF. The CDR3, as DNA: TGTGCCAGCACCGTGACAGGGGGAAACTATGGCTACACCTTC.

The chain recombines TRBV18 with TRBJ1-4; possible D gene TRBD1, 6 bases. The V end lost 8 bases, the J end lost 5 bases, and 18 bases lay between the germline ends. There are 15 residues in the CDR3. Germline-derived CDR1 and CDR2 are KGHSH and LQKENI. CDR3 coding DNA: TGTGCCAGCACAGGGATCGGAGTCCTGAATGAAAAACTGTTTTTT. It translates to CASTGIGVLNEKLFF. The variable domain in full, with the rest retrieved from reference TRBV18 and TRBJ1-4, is NAGVMQNPRHLVRRRGQEARLRCSPMKGHSHVYWYRQLPEEGLKFMVYLQKENIIDESGMPKERFSAEFPKEGPSILRIQQVVRGDSAAYFCASTGIGVLNEKLFFGSGTQLSVL.

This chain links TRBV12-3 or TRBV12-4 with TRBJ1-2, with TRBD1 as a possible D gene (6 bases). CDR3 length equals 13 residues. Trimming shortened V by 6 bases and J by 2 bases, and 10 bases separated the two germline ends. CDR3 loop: CASSRDRNYGYTF. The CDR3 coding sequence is TGTGCCAGCAGCCGAGACAGGAACTATGGCTACACCTTC.

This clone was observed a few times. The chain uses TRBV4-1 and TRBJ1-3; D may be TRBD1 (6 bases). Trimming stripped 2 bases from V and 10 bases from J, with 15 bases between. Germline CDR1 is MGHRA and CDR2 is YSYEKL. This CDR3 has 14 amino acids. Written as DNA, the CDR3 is TGCGCCAGCAGCCAACCCGGACAGAGAGATACCATATATTTT. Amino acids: CASSQPGQRDTIYF.

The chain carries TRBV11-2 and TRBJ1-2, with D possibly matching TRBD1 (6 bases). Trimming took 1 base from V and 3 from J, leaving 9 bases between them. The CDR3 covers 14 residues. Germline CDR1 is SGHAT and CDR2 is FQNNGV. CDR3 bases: TGTGCCAGCAGCTTAGCTCGACAGGACTATGGCTACACCTTC. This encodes CASSLARQDYGYTF.

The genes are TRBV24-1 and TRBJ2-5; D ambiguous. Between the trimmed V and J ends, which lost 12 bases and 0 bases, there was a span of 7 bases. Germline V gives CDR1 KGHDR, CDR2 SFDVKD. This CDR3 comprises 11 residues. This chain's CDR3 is CAAPDQETQYF. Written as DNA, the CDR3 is TGTGCCGCCCCAGACCAAGAGACCCAGTACTTC.

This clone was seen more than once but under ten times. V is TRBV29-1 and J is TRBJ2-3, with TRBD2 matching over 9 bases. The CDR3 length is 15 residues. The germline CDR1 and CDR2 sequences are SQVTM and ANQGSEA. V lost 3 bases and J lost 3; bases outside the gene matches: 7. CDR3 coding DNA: TGCAGCGTTGACAGCGGGAGCGGGGGGACAGATACGCAGTATTTT. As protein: CSVDSGSGGTDTQYF.

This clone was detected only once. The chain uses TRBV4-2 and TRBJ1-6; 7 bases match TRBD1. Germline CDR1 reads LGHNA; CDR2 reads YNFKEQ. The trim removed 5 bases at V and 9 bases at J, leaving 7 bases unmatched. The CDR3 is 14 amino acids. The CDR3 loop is CASSEGQDGSPLHF. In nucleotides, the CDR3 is TGTGCCAGCAGCGAAGGACAGGACGGTTCACCCCTCCACTTT.

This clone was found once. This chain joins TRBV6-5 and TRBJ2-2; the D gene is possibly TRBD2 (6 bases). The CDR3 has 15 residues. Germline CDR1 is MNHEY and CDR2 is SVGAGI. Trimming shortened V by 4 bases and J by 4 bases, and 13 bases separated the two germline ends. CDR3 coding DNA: TGTGCCAGCAGTTCGAATAGCGGACCCACCGGGGAGCTGTTTTTT. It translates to CASSSNSGPTGELFF.

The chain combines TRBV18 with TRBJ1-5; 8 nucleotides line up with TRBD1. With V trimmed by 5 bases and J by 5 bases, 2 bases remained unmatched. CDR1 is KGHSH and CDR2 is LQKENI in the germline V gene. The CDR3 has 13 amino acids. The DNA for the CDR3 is TGTGCCAGCTCAACGGACAGGGATCAGCCCCAGCATTTT. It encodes CASSTDRDQPQHF.

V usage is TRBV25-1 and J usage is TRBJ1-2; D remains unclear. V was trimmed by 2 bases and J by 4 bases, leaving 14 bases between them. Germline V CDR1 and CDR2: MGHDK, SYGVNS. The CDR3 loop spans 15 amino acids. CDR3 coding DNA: TGTGCCAGCAGTGAAGAGGGAGGCAGCGTCTATGGCTACACCTTC. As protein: CASSEEGGSVYGYTF.

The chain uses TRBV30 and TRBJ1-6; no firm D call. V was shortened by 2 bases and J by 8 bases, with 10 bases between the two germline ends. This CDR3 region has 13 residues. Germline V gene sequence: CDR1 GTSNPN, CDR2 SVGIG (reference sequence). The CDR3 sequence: CAWSPQIDSPLHF. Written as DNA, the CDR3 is TGTGCCTGGAGTCCGCAGATCGATTCACCCCTCCACTTT.

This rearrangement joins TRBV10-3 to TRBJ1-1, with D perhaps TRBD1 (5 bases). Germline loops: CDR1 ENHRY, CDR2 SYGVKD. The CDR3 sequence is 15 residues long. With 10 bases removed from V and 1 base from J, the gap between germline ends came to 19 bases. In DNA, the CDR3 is TGTGCCACACGATTACAAGAGACAGCGAACACTGAAGCTTTCTTT. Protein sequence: CATRLQETANTEAFF.

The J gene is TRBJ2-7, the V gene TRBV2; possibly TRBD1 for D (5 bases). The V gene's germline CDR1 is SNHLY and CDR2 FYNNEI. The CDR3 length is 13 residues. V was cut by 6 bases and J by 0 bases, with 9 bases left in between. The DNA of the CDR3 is TGTGCCAGCAGGACAGTCAGCTCCTACGAGCAGTACTTC. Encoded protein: CASRTVSSYEQYF.